This entry features one T cell receptor beta chain sequence. Each CDR3 protein gets one entry after TCRdb re-called the RT-PCR reads with MiXCR. The sample carries a few hundred thousand distinct CDR3 sequences, more than 7% recorded once. The source of the sample is a study of response to subunit inactivated influenza vaccine. The receptor's source is a man aged 45 to 70 who received an inactivated influenza vaccine. The material was PBMCs from blood, obtained about 23 months after vaccination.

The CDR3 protein is CATCPDRATNEKLFF. The DNA for the CDR3 is TGTGCCACTTGCCCAGACAGGGCAACTAATGAAAAACTGTTTTTT. V usage is TRBV10-3 and J usage is TRBJ1-4, with TRBD1 matching 7 bases. The CDR3 extends over 15 amino acids. V dropped 10 bases and J dropped 0; count of bases not matched to a gene: 8. Looked up from germline, CDR1 is ENHRY and CDR2 is SYGVKD.